These 31 T cell receptor beta chains share one sample of origin, sequenced in a study of blood T cell repertoires in COVID-19. Assay used: immunoSEQ multiplex PCR; TCRdb lists only in-frame clones, some missing. The sample consists of some 180,000 clones, roughly 84% of them appearing once. Sample: peripheral blood. These receptor sequences come from a man aged 65-85 years with active or convalescent COVID-19.

This CDR3 reads CASSDPRAPGETQYF. CDR3 sequence (DNA): TGTGCCAGCAGTGACCCCAGGGCCCCGGGAGAGACCCAGTACTTC. The rearrangement uses TRBV25-1 and TRBJ2-5, with D possibly matching TRBD1 (5 bases). CDR1 is MGHDK, CDR2 SYGVNS, per germline. The V gene lost 3 bases and the J gene lost 4 bases, with 15 bases spanning the gap. This CDR3 comprises 15 residues.

This chain links TRBV27 with TRBJ2-7, with TRBD1 identical over 8 bases. There are 16 residues in the CDR3. With 3 bases clipped from V and 2 bases from J, the junction kept 9 bases outside the gene matches. The V gene's germline CDR1 is MNHEY and CDR2 SMNVEV (reference sequence). Here the CDR3 reads CASSFRTGNRPYEQYF. The CDR3 DNA sequence: TGTGCCAGCAGTTTCCGGACAGGGAACAGGCCCTACGAGCAGTACTTC.

The chain is built from TRBV4-3 and TRBJ2-4; D may be TRBD1 (5 bases). V lost 0 bases, J lost 8 bases, and 8 bases lay in between. The CDR3 consists of 13 residues. The germline V gene has CDR1 LGHNA and CDR2 YSLEER. CDR3 DNA sequence: TGCGCCAGCAGCCAAGACAGGGTTCACATTCAGTACTTC. The encoded protein is CASSQDRVHIQYF.

The rearrangement joins TRBV6-5 to TRBJ1-1, with 9 bases that match TRBD1. V dropped 6 bases and J dropped 7; count of bases not matched to a gene: 6. Germline lookup yields CDR1 MNHEY and CDR2 SVGAGI. The CDR3 runs to 13 residues. CDR3 loop: CASRKTGGGEAFF. DNA of the CDR3: TGTGCCAGCAGAAAAACAGGGGGCGGTGAAGCTTTCTTT.

The chain has TRBV27 and TRBJ1-1; the D is unclear. Trimming removed 6 bases from V and 2 bases from J, with 16 bases in between. The CDR3 extends over 15 amino acids. The germline gives CDR1 MNHEY, CDR2 SMNVEV (reference sequence). CDR3 region: CASSPLAGANTEAFF. In DNA form, the CDR3 reads TGTGCCAGCAGCCCCCTAGCAGGCGCAAACACTGAAGCTTTCTTT.

The rearrangement uses TRBV5-1 and TRBJ2-1; tentative D call: TRBD1 (7 bases). V lost 4 bases and J lost 4, with 15 bases in between. The CDR3 has 15 residues. The germline CDR1 and CDR2 sequences are SGHRS and YFSETQ. CDR3 in amino acids: CASSEGAAGYNEQFF. The DNA for the CDR3 is TGCGCCAGCAGCGAGGGGGCAGCGGGTTACAATGAGCAGTTCTTC.

The DNA of the CDR3 is TGCGCCAGCAGCGTACGGGACTCCGGCTACACCTTC. Translating gives CASSVRDSGYTF. The J gene is TRBJ1-2, the V gene TRBV5-1; D might be TRBD1 (5 bases). CDR1 and CDR2 from the germline V gene are SGHRS and YFSETQ. Trimming took 4 bases from V and 8 from J, leaving 12 bases between them. The CDR3 runs to 12 residues.

CDR3 nucleotide sequence: TGTGCGGGAGGGGGACACCACTATGGCTACACCTTC. As protein: CAGGGHHYGYTF. V usage is TRBV30 and J usage is TRBJ1-2; possibly TRBD1 for D (6 bases). Germline-derived CDR1 and CDR2 are GTSNPN and SVGIG (reference sequence). The CDR3 has 12 amino acids.

The V and J genes are TRBV5-6 and TRBJ2-7, with 7 bases fitting TRBD2. Germline V lookup: CDR1 SGHDT, CDR2 YYEEEE. This CDR3 region has 14 residues. Losses at the gene ends were 0 bases for V and 3 bases for J; bases not matched to a gene: 3. CDR3 sequence (DNA): TGTGCCAGCAGCTTGGGCGGGGGATACTACGAGCAGTACTTC. Protein sequence: CASSLGGGYYEQYF.

This chain links TRBV5-4 with TRBJ2-1, with 9 bases that match TRBD1. CDR3 size: 15 residues. The J segment lost 7 bases and the V segment lost 3 bases, leaving 8 bases of the junction unmatched. The V gene's germline CDR1 is SGHNT and CDR2 YYREEE (reference sequence). The CDR3 DNA reads as TGTGCCAGCAGCTCCGGGACAGGGAATCGGAATGAGCAGTTCTTC. This sequence encodes CASSSGTGNRNEQFF.

As regards this clone: The DNA is omitted, as the CDR3 cannot be located on it reliably, and the CDR3 follows TCRdb's listing. This chain uses TRBV3-1 (or the pseudogene TRBV3-2) with TRBJ2-2; the table's D call of TRBD1 was not tested on the DNA. CDR1 and CDR2 (germline): LGHDT, YNNKEL (reference sequence). The CDR3 length equals 15 residues, ends included. This CDR3 is CASSLQGRRAGELFF.

This clone has only a few counts. The chain is built from TRBV7-9 and TRBJ2-3, with D possibly TRBD2 on 6 matching bases. CDR1 SEHNR and CDR2 FQNEAQ come from the germline V gene (reference sequence). The CDR3 loop spans 16 amino acids. Trimming removed 0 bases at V and 1 base at J, with 11 bases between. In DNA, the CDR3 is TGTGCCAGCAGCTTAGCATGGGGGGTTGGCACAGATACGCAGTATTTT. It codes for CASSLAWGVGTDTQYF.

The chain employs TRBV28 and TRBJ2-5; 15 bases are a match to TRBD2. Unmatched junction bases numbered 9, after V lost 5 bases and J lost 5 bases. Germline CDR1 reads MDHEN; CDR2 reads SYDVKM. The CDR3 runs 17 residues. The CDR3 loop is CASSTRTSGRAGETQYF. Written as DNA, the CDR3 is TGTGCCAGCAGTACCCGGACTAGCGGGAGGGCCGGGGAGACCCAGTACTTC.

The chain joins TRBV7-2 to TRBJ1-3; 7 bases are shared with TRBD1. From germline, CDR1 is SGHTA and CDR2 FQGNSA. The CDR3 has 16 residues. V lost 1 base, J lost 4 bases, and 7 bases stayed unmatched. The CDR3 protein is CASSLGRTGSGNTIYF. Written as DNA, the CDR3 is TGTGCCAGCAGCTTAGGTAGGACAGGATCCGGAAACACCATATATTTT.

This clone was detected only once. The chain joins TRBV7-9 to TRBJ2-1; D is perhaps TRBD2 (5 bases). Germline CDR1 is SEHNR and CDR2 is FQNEAQ (reference sequence). V was clipped by 1 base and J by 0 bases, with 16 bases between them. The CDR3 runs to 18 residues. CDR3 DNA: TGTGCCAGCAGCTTAGGGTGGCACGGGGAGAGCTCCTACAATGAGCAGTTCTTC. Translation gives CASSLGWHGESSYNEQFF.

This clone was counted a few times. The chain carries TRBV2 and TRBJ1-3; D gene uncertain. Germline V lookup: CDR1 SNHLY, CDR2 FYNNEI. The CDR3 contains 13 residues. V lost 8 bases, J lost 0 bases, and 8 bases lay in between. CDR3 region: CASRQNSGNTIYF. The CDR3 coding sequence is TGTGCCAGCCGACAAAACTCTGGAAACACCATATATTTT.

This clone was observed a single time. J is TRBJ2-2 and V is TRBV5-1; the D is unclear. CDR3 length: 15 residues. V was trimmed by 0 bases and J by 5 bases, leaving 11 bases between them. Per the germline V gene, CDR1 is SGHRS and CDR2 is YFSETQ. Written as DNA, the CDR3 is TGCGCCAGCAGCTTGGCCGGAGCAAAGACCGGGGAGCTGTTTTTT. Protein product: CASSLAGAKTGELFF.

V and J are TRBV7-9 and TRBJ2-6; 9 nucleotides agree with TRBD1. The CDR3 consists of 17 residues. J lost 1 base, V lost 6 bases, and 7 bases had no gene match. From germline, CDR1 is SEHNR and CDR2 FQNEAQ (reference sequence). The CDR3 is CASSHGQGKSGANVLTF. The CDR3 region has the DNA TGTGCCAGCAGTCACGGACAGGGGAAGTCTGGGGCCAACGTCCTGACTTTC.

This clone was found a few times. This rearrangement joins TRBV2 to TRBJ1-6; TRBD1 aligns across 10 bases. This CDR3 contains 17 residues. J gave up 7 bases and V 6 bases, and 12 bases lay outside the gene matches. Per the germline V gene, CDR1 is SNHLY and CDR2 is FYNNEI. Written as DNA, the CDR3 is TGTGCCAGCAGAGACCGGGACAGGGGCCGGATCAATTCACCCCTCCACTTT. It is translated as CASRDRDRGRINSPLHF.

The V call is TRBV28, the J call TRBJ2-1; D is perhaps TRBD2 (5 bases). The CDR3 loop spans 12 amino acids. Trimming removed 4 bases from V and 10 bases from J, with 11 bases in between. Germline values: CDR1 MDHEN, CDR2 SYDVKM. The DNA for the CDR3 is TGTGCCAGCAGTTCTCGAGGGCGGGAGCAGTTCTTC. Its translation: CASSSRGREQFF.

The chain employs TRBV6-6 and TRBJ2-7; a possible D gene is TRBD1 (6 bases). Per germline, CDR1 MNHNY and CDR2 SVGAGI (reference sequence). V shed 5 bases and J shed 6 bases, with 17 bases lying between them. This CDR3 has 14 residues. The CDR3: CASSPLQGMGEQYF. The CDR3, as DNA: TGTGCCAGCAGTCCCTTACAGGGAATGGGCGAGCAGTACTTC.

The CDR3 reads CASSREAGNNEQFF. The CDR3 nucleotides are TGTGCCAGCAGTAGGGAGGCCGGGAACAATGAGCAGTTCTTC. The chain is built from TRBV27 and TRBJ2-1; D possibly corresponds to TRBD2 (6 bases). CDR1 MNHEY and CDR2 SMNVEV come from the germline V gene (reference sequence). V was clipped by 5 bases and J by 5 bases, with 13 bases between them. The CDR3 contains 14 residues.

The rearrangement links TRBV11-2 to TRBJ2-3, with TRBD1 matching 7 bases. The CDR3 is made up of 16 amino acids. Trimming took 6 bases from V and 0 from J; bases not matched to a gene: 9. Germline lookup yields CDR1 SGHAT and CDR2 FQNNGV. In DNA form, the CDR3 reads TGTGCCAGCAGACGATGGACAGGCTTAAGCACAGATACGCAGTATTTT. Protein product: CASRRWTGLSTDTQYF. Variable domain in full (rest from reference TRBV11-2 and TRBJ2-3): EAGVAQSPRYKIIEKRQSVAFWCNPISGHATLYWYQQILGQGPKLLIQFQNNGVVDDSQLPKDRFSAERLKGVDSTLKIQPAKLEDSAVYLCASRRWTGLSTDTQYFGPGTRLTVL.

The chain has TRBV9 and TRBJ1-5, with TRBD1 as a possible D gene (6 bases). The CDR3 has 13 residues. The V gene lost 7 bases and the J gene lost 10 bases, with 18 bases spanning the gap. Germline-derived CDR1 and CDR2 are SGDLS and YYNGEE. CDR3 sequence: CASSGGPLQPQHF. CDR3 DNA sequence: TGTGCCAGCTCGGGGGGCCCCCTGCAACCCCAGCATTTT. Combining the CDR3 with reference TRBV9 and TRBJ1-5 gives the whole variable domain DSGVTQTPKHLITATGQRVTLRCSPRSGDLSVYWYQQSLDQGLQFLIQYYNGEERAKGNILERFSAQQFPDLHSELNLSSLELGDSALYFCASSGGPLQPQHFGDGTRLSIL.

CDR3 sequence: CASRPQFSNQPQHF. In DNA form, the CDR3 reads TGTGCCAGCAGGCCACAATTTAGCAATCAGCCCCAGCATTTT. This chain uses TRBV6-5 with TRBJ1-5; no definite D call. The CDR3 spans 14 residues. Trimming pared 6 bases from V and 0 bases from J, leaving 9 bases between. Germline V CDR1 and CDR2: MNHEY, SVGAGI.

This chain links TRBV24-1 with TRBJ2-2; TRBD2 matches 7 bases. Unmatched junction bases numbered 10, after V lost 6 bases and J lost 1 base. The germline V gene encodes CDR1 KGHDR and CDR2 SFDVKD. This CDR3 spans 17 amino acids. The CDR3 bases are TGTGCCACCAGTACCAGTTTCAGCGGGGAGAACACCGGGGAGCTGTTTTTT. Amino acid sequence: CATSTSFSGENTGELFF.

V and J are TRBV15 and TRBJ1-5; D possibly corresponds to TRBD1 (6 bases). The CDR3 sequence is 17 residues long. Trimming stripped 0 bases from V and 6 bases from J, with 18 bases between. Germline V gene lookup returns CDR1 LNHNV and CDR2 YYDKDF (reference sequence). CDR3 bases: TGTGCCACCAGCAGAGATATGATTTGGGGGGGCAGTCAGCCCCAGCATTTT. Translated, it gives CATSRDMIWGGSQPQHF.

The rearrangement joins TRBV7-6 to TRBJ2-1; 9 bases are shared with TRBD2. There are 16 residues in the CDR3. The germline V gene encodes CDR1 SGHVS and CDR2 FNYEAQ. V lost 5 bases and J lost 0; bases outside the gene matches: 5. CDR3 region: CASSIISGSSYNEQFF. CDR3 in DNA: TGTGCCAGCAGCATCATTAGCGGGAGCTCCTACAATGAGCAGTTCTTC.

This chain joins TRBV27 and TRBJ2-7; 7 bases match TRBD1. Germline V gene lookup returns CDR1 MNHEY and CDR2 SMNVEV (reference sequence). The J segment lost 0 bases and the V segment lost 5 bases, leaving 10 bases of the junction unmatched. The CDR3 contains 16 residues. The CDR3 is CASSPGTVDLSYEQYF. The CDR3, as DNA: TGTGCCAGCAGTCCCGGGACAGTAGACCTCTCCTACGAGCAGTACTTC.

The chain has TRBV5-4 and TRBJ1-4, with D maybe TRBD1 (6 bases). The germline CDR1 and CDR2 sequences are SGHNT and YYREEE (reference sequence). The CDR3 consists of 18 residues. Trimming left V 1 base short and J 2 bases short, with 18 bases between. CDR3 sequence reads: CASSLTRGEGETNEKLFF. The CDR3 bases are TGTGCCAGCAGCTTGACTAGGGGGGAGGGAGAGACTAATGAAAAACTGTTTTTT.

The chain is built from TRBV7-6 and TRBJ2-5; 8 bases line up with TRBD2. Per the germline V gene, CDR1 is SGHVS and CDR2 is FNYEAQ. The CDR3 consists of 15 residues. The V and J ends lost 5 bases and 3 bases, in that order; junction bases with no gene match: 8. CDR3 sequence reads: CASSPPVGGEETQYF. The CDR3 bases are TGTGCCAGCAGCCCCCCCGTCGGGGGGGAAGAGACCCAGTACTTC.